A single sample is the source of the 24 T cell receptor beta chains below, sequenced in a study of T cell changes during pregnancy in multiple sclerosis. Repertoires were generated with immunoSEQ multiplex PCR, while TCRdb's copy carries only in-frame clones and drops some. The table has fewer than 75,000 clones, about 91% seen once. This sample comprised peripheral blood, obtained after pregnancy. Receptors were obtained from a female donor in good health, enrolled as a control in a pregnancy study.

The chain combines TRBV29-1 with TRBJ2-5, with 11 positions matching TRBD1. The length of the CDR3 is 13 residues. V was pared by 0 bases and J by 7 bases, with 1 base of the junction left unmatched. Germline V gives CDR1 SQVTM, CDR2 ANQGSEA. This CDR3 is CSVEEGQGATQYF. The CDR3 DNA reads as TGCAGCGTTGAAGAAGGACAGGGGGCGACCCAGTACTTC.

The chain employs TRBV30 and TRBJ1-1; possibly TRBD1 for D (6 bases). This CDR3 is 18 amino acids long. The V end was cut by 1 base, the J end by 1 base, with 22 bases between. Germline-derived CDR1 and CDR2 are GTSNPN and SVGIG (reference sequence). The CDR3 here is CAWSGTIIRDTGNTEAFF. The CDR3 DNA is TGTGCCTGGAGTGGAACTATTATCCGGGACACGGGGAACACTGAAGCTTTCTTT. The full variable domain, with the rest looked up from reference TRBV30 and TRBJ1-1, is SQTIHQWPATLVQPVGSPLSLECTVEGTSNPNLYWYRQAAGRGLQLLFYSVGIGQISSEVPQNLSASRPQDRQFILSSKKLLLSDSGFYLCAWSGTIIRDTGNTEAFFGQGTRLTVV.

The rearrangement uses TRBV4-3 and TRBJ2-3; possible D gene TRBD2, 5 bases. The CDR3 contains 16 residues. From germline, CDR1 is LGHNA and CDR2 YSLEER. The ends were cut back, 0 bases at V and 5 bases at J, with 15 bases in the middle. CDR3 sequence: CASSQDLNRGGDTQYF. The DNA of the CDR3 is TGCGCCAGCAGCCAAGATCTGAACCGGGGTGGAGATACGCAGTATTTT.

CDR3 sequence (DNA): TGTGCCAGCAGTGCTGGGGGGACCACAATTGAAGAGACCCAGTACTTC. The encoded protein is CASSAGGTTIEETQYF. The chain combines TRBV2 with TRBJ2-5, with a weak D call TRBD2 (6 bases). Germline values: CDR1 SNHLY, CDR2 FYNNEI. V lost 4 bases and J lost 3, with 18 bases in between. CDR3 size: 16 residues. Filled out from reference TRBV2 and TRBJ2-5, the complete variable domain reads EPEVTQTPSHQVTQMGQEVILRCVPISNHLYFYWYRQILGQKVEFLVSFYNNEISEKSEIFDDQFSVERPDGSNFTLKIRSTKLEDSAMYFCASSAGGTTIEETQYFGPGTRLLVL.

In this sample, this clone turned up a few times. The V call is TRBV5-1, the J call TRBJ1-1; possible D gene TRBD1, 5 bases. This CDR3 contains 13 residues. The V gene's germline CDR1 is SGHRS and CDR2 YFSETQ. V was shortened by 4 bases and J by 1 base, with 8 bases between the two germline ends. The CDR3 nucleotides read TGCGCCAGCAGCGTGACAGAGAACACTGAAGCTTTCTTT. It specifies CASSVTENTEAFF.

The J gene is TRBJ1-3, the V gene TRBV6-6; TRBD1 aligns across 9 bases. From germline, CDR1 is MNHNY and CDR2 SVGAGI (reference sequence). Trimming cost V 4 bases and J 4 bases; bases outside gene matches: 5. This CDR3 contains 15 residues. The CDR3 here is CASSLQGAKGNTIYF. CDR3 in DNA: TGTGCCAGCAGTTTACAGGGGGCGAAGGGAAACACCATATATTTT.

This clone was counted a single time. This chain connects TRBV6-5 to TRBJ1-1; TRBD1 agrees at 8 bases. The J segment lost 6 bases and the V segment lost 6 bases, leaving 3 bases of the junction unmatched. The CDR3 spans 12 residues. Germline CDR1 MNHEY, CDR2 SVGAGI. CDR3 region: CASRTGAAEAFF. CDR3 sequence (DNA): TGTGCCAGCAGGACAGGGGCCGCTGAAGCTTTCTTT.

This rearrangement joins TRBV5-1 to TRBJ2-6, with D possibly TRBD1 on 6 matching bases. Trimming took 2 bases from V and 4 from J, leaving 13 bases between them. The CDR3 has 16 amino acids. Germline V gene lookup returns CDR1 SGHRS and CDR2 YFSETQ. CDR3 bases: TGCGCCAGCAGCTTCACACAGGGAGACGGGGCCAACGTCCTGACTTTC. Protein sequence: CASSFTQGDGANVLTF. The whole variable domain, filled in from reference TRBV5-1 and TRBJ2-6, reads KAGVTQTPRYLIKTRGQQVTLSCSPISGHRSVSWYQQTPGQGLQFLFEYFSETQRNKGNFPGRFSGRQFSNSRSEMNVSTLELGDSALYLCASSFTQGDGANVLTFGAGSRLTVL.

CDR3 loop: CASSPGGAVYNEQFF. DNA of the CDR3: TGTGCCAGCAGCCCAGGCGGGGCCGTGTACAATGAGCAGTTCTTC. The V call is TRBV7-2, the J call TRBJ2-1; possible D gene TRBD2, 6 bases. The germline gives CDR1 SGHTA, CDR2 FQGNSA. There are 15 residues in the CDR3. V was clipped by 5 bases and J by 4 bases, with 15 bases between them.

The chain uses TRBV27 and TRBJ2-1; no clear D. V gave up 6 bases and J gave up 2 bases, with 17 bases separating them. The CDR3 runs to 16 residues. CDR1 and CDR2 from the germline V gene are MNHEY and SMNVEV (reference sequence). The CDR3 nucleotides are TGTGCCAGCAGCCACCAAGTGAGGCCTCCCTACAATGAGCAGTTCTTC. As protein: CASSHQVRPPYNEQFF.

CDR3 nucleotide sequence: TGCGCCAGCAGCCAAGGTCCCGACAGGTGGGATCAGCCCCAGCATTTT. Amino acids: CASSQGPDRWDQPQHF. The rearrangement uses TRBV4-1 and TRBJ1-5; the D gene is possibly TRBD1 (6 bases). Germline V gene data show CDR1 as MGHRA and CDR2 as YSYEKL. CDR3 length: 16 amino acids. V lost 1 base and J 5 bases, leaving 15 bases between the germline ends.

This rearrangement joins TRBV5-8 to TRBJ2-4; possibly TRBD2 for D (5 bases). V was cut by 4 bases and J by 2 bases, with 13 bases left in between. CDR1 and CDR2 (germline): SGHTS, YDEGEE. The CDR3 spans 15 residues. This CDR3 reads CASSRTPFTKNIQYF. The CDR3 coding sequence is TGTGCCAGCAGCCGGACTCCCTTTACCAAAAACATTCAGTACTTC.

Notes on this clone: Relative to the germline gene, one junction end is altered; a read error may explain this. The chain has TRBV7-9 and TRBJ2-1, with D possibly matching TRBD1 (6 bases). The CDR3 runs 16 residues. Germline V gene lookup returns CDR1 SEHNR and CDR2 FQNEAQ (reference sequence). CDR3: CASSLFEGVAYNEQFF. DNA of the CDR3: TGTGCCAGCAGCCTCTTCGAGGGGGTAGCCTATAATGAGCAGTTCTTC. The full variable domain, its missing parts supplied by reference TRBV7-9 and TRBJ2-1, is DTGVSQNPRHKITKRGQNVTFRCDPISEHNRLYWYRQTLGQGPEFLTYFQNEAQLEKSRLLSDRFSAERPKGSFSTLEIQRTEQGDSAMYLCASSLFEGVAYNEQFFGPGTRLTVL.

V gene TRBV2 combines with J gene TRBJ2-7, with 11 bases identical to TRBD1. The germline gives CDR1 SNHLY, CDR2 FYNNEI. V trimming: 4 bases; J trimming: 0 bases; junction bases outside the gene matches: 5. CDR3 size: 16 residues. The CDR3 DNA reads TGTGCCAGCAGTGGGACAGGGGGCGCAGGCTCCTACGAGCAGTACTTC. It encodes CASSGTGGAGSYEQYF.

V gene TRBV28 combines with J gene TRBJ1-2; tentative D call: TRBD1 (5 bases). The germline V gene encodes CDR1 MDHEN and CDR2 SYDVKM. V gave up 6 bases and J gave up 0 bases, with 17 bases separating them. This CDR3 spans 16 amino acids. For the CDR3, the DNA is TGTGCCAGCAGCCCCACGGGGGGTGAAGCTAACTATGGCTACACCTTC. Translation: CASSPTGGEANYGYTF.

The chain has TRBV5-4 and TRBJ1-3; D perhaps matches TRBD1 (5 bases). CDR1 SGHNT and CDR2 YYREEE come from the germline V gene (reference sequence). The CDR3 runs 16 residues. V shed 5 bases and J shed 0 bases, with 15 bases lying between them. CDR3 protein: CASSPAGPLSGNTIYF. The CDR3 DNA sequence: TGTGCCAGCAGTCCTGCGGGGCCACTCTCTGGAAACACCATATATTTT.

The V gene is TRBV6-6, the J gene TRBJ2-7; maybe TRBD1 (5 bases). Trimming took 6 bases from V and 3 from J, leaving 9 bases between them. The CDR3 loop spans 12 amino acids. Germline V CDR1 and CDR2: MNHNY, SVGAGI (reference sequence). DNA for the CDR3: TGTGCCAGCAGCCCCGGACACTACGAGCAGTACTTC. It translates to CASSPGHYEQYF.

The chain links TRBV5-1 to TRBJ1-2, with a tentative D call TRBD1 (6 bases). V gave up 0 bases and J gave up 4 bases, with 10 bases separating them. The CDR3 consists of 14 residues. CDR1 is SGHRS and CDR2 is YFSETQ in the germline V gene. The CDR3 DNA reads as TGCGCCAGCAGCTTGGGCGACAGGCTCTATGGCTACACCTTC. Its protein is CASSLGDRLYGYTF.

V is TRBV9 and J is TRBJ2-1; D is unresolved. V lost 4 bases, J lost 5 bases, and 10 bases lay in between. The V gene's germline CDR1 is SGDLS and CDR2 YYNGEE. This CDR3 contains 13 residues. CDR3 loop: CASSLFPHNEQFF. DNA of the CDR3: TGTGCCAGCAGCTTATTTCCCCACAATGAGCAGTTCTTC.

The J gene is TRBJ2-7, the V gene TRBV4-3, with D unclear. The germline gives CDR1 LGHNA, CDR2 YSLEER. The V end was cut by 0 bases, the J end by 0 bases, with 9 bases between. There are 15 residues in the CDR3. The CDR3 sequence is CASSQDSVSSYEQYF. The CDR3 DNA is TGCGCCAGCAGCCAAGATTCCGTGTCCTCCTACGAGCAGTACTTC.

In this sample, this clone turned up a few times. This rearrangement joins TRBV7-9 to TRBJ1-6; a weak D match, TRBD1 (6 bases). V lost 3 bases and J lost 3, with 9 bases in between. There are 15 residues in the CDR3. Germline CDR1 and CDR2: SEHNR and FQNEAQ (reference sequence). The CDR3 loop reads CASSLTGRYNSPLHF. CDR3 DNA: TGTGCCAGCAGCTTGACAGGCCGCTATAATTCACCCCTCCACTTT.

The V call is TRBV28, the J call TRBJ2-1, with a weak D call TRBD2 (6 bases). The CDR3 extends over 15 amino acids. Germline lookup yields CDR1 MDHEN and CDR2 SYDVKM. Deletions cut 1 base from V and 1 base from J, with 8 bases between. CDR3 amino acids: CASSLSGGSYNEQFF. Here the CDR3 DNA reads TGTGCCAGCAGTTTATCCGGGGGATCCTACAATGAGCAGTTCTTC.

This rearrangement joins TRBV4-3 to TRBJ2-7, with 8 bases aligning to TRBD1. J gave up 2 bases and V 3 bases, and 9 bases lay outside the gene matches. The CDR3 contains 16 residues. The V gene's germline CDR1 is LGHNA and CDR2 YSLEER. The chain's CDR3 is CASSHSTGAPTYEQYF. CDR3 DNA sequence: TGCGCCAGCAGCCATTCGACAGGGGCCCCAACCTACGAGCAGTACTTC.

The chain carries TRBV7-3 and TRBJ2-6; tentative D call: TRBD1 (5 bases). The germline CDR1 and CDR2 sequences are SGHTA and FQGTGA. The CDR3 loop spans 16 amino acids. The germline V and J ends were trimmed by 5 bases and 2 bases, with 13 bases remaining between them. CDR3 loop: CASSPLRETGANVLTF. As DNA, the CDR3 is TGTGCCAGCAGCCCCCTCAGGGAAACTGGGGCCAACGTCCTGACTTTC.